This record covers a single TCR beta chain. Its cognate antigen is unknown. The source of the sample is a study of cytomegalovirus exposure and HLA in healthy donors. Background on the study: An early release of data contained 75 million to 90 million unique TCRs, which came from HLA-typed donors.

Study results and limitations: An analysis done earlier found most TCR beta V segments productive about 87% or about 30% of the time. Later analysis reportedly placed an Asian-associated ancestry cluster below the approximately 650-donor mean in N-insertions. The study dropped some indistinguishable V segments, TRBV6-2 and TRBV6-3 among them.

The CDR3 extends over 14 amino acids. Trimming shortened V by 2 bases and J by 2 bases, and 7 bases separated the two germline ends. Germline-derived CDR1 and CDR2 are SGHNT and YYREEE (reference sequence). PCR primers comprised 60 Vbeta and 13 Jbeta primers. TCRdb's copy holds only in-frame clones and misses some; the assay was immunoSEQ multiplex PCR. This sample has 120,000 or so clones; approximately 65% occur once, and the top ten carry approximately 1.5%. The clonotype comes from a man younger than 30 in good health and CMV-seronegative. Sequences were obtained from PBMCs. The rearrangement uses TRBV5-4 and TRBJ2-2; D is undetermined. DNA of the CDR3: TGTGCCAGCAGCTTATCGGGTAACACCGGGGAGCTGTTTTTT. It yields the protein CASSLSGNTGELFF.